This T cell receptor beta chain is drawn from a study of blood T cell repertoires in COVID-19. Overall study: Specimens from acute and convalescent COVID-19 originated in the United States, Italy and Spain.

Original data processing: Estimation of nucleated cell counts relied on the amplification of reference gene primers. The method was immunoSEQ multiplex PCR; TCRdb's version includes in-frame clones alone and lacks a portion of them. That table gives V, J and clone size, and the DNA gave D and trimming. The sample has roughly 40,000 clones, under 80% seen once. This clone turned up a few times. Trimming stripped 7 bases from V and 7 bases from J, with 17 bases between. This CDR3 spans 13 amino acids. In germline, CDR1 is SNHLY, CDR2 FYNNEI. Sequencing used peripheral blood. The chain employs TRBV2 and TRBJ2-7; weak D call: TRBD1 (5 bases). This clonotype originated in a man at least 80 years old with acute or convalescent COVID-19. Here the CDR3 DNA reads TGTGCCAGCAACTTCGGGCCCCAGGGAGAGCAGTACTTC. Amino acids: CASNFGPQGEQYF.